These 15 T cell receptor beta chains were all obtained from the same sample, sequenced in a study of shared clonotypes between healthy human individuals. Sequenced by immunoSEQ multiplex PCR; TCRdb stores in-frame clones only, minus some. This table has 1,500,000 or so clones, about 96% appearing once. What was sequenced was naive CD4+ T cells sorted from blood. As for subset: CD45RA+ positively selected. The receptors were gathered from a man younger than 45 in good health.

J is TRBJ1-4 and V is TRBV28; D unclear. Trimming stripped 2 bases from V and 6 bases from J, with 4 bases between. CDR1 is MDHEN and CDR2 is SYDVKM in the germline V gene. The CDR3 is made up of 12 amino acids. This CDR3 is CASSLKDEKLFF. CDR3 coding DNA: TGTGCCAGCAGTTTAAAGGATGAAAAACTGTTTTTT.

The chain joins TRBV7-9 to TRBJ2-7; no reliable D call. Trimming took 5 bases from V and 1 from J, leaving 12 bases between them. CDR3 length: 14 amino acids. Germline values: CDR1 SEHNR, CDR2 FQNEAQ (reference sequence). The CDR3 nucleotides read TGTGCCAGCAGCAACTCAGAAGGGTCCTACGAGCAGTACTTC. Encoded protein: CASSNSEGSYEQYF.

The chain links TRBV27 to TRBJ2-7; no reliable D call. CDR1 MNHEY and CDR2 SMNVEV come from the germline V gene (reference sequence). V was trimmed by 1 base and J by 0 bases, leaving 4 bases between them. The CDR3 sequence is 13 residues long. The CDR3: CASSLLDSYEQYF. The CDR3, as DNA: TGTGCCAGCAGTTTATTGGACTCCTACGAGCAGTACTTC.

This sequence joins TRBV6-1 and TRBJ1-1; perhaps TRBD1 as D (5 bases). The CDR3 is 15 residues long. The germline V gene has CDR1 MNHNS and CDR2 SASEGT. Trimming took off 7 bases at V and 6 bases at J, with 21 bases between the two ends. The CDR3 DNA sequence: TGTGCCAGCACTAACGCGGGGGTGGGCAGGCCTGAAGCTTTCTTT. Protein sequence: CASTNAGVGRPEAFF.

This clone was counted once. J is TRBJ1-2 and V is TRBV7-9, with TRBD1 identical over 11 bases. The germline CDR1 and CDR2 sequences are SEHNR and FQNEAQ (reference sequence). The trim removed 2 bases at V and 2 bases at J, leaving 1 base unmatched. This CDR3 has 15 amino acids. The CDR3 DNA sequence: TGTGCCAGCAGCTTAAGGGACAGGGGGAACTATGGCTACACCTTC. Protein: CASSLRDRGNYGYTF.

The chain is built from TRBV20-1 and TRBJ2-7; D not resolved. Germline V gives CDR1 DFQATT, CDR2 SNEGSKA (reference sequence). Trimming stripped 6 bases from V and 2 bases from J, with 8 bases between. The CDR3 runs to 11 residues. The CDR3 coding sequence is TGCAGTGCCCCGATTACCTACGAGCAGTACTTC. Translation gives CSAPITYEQYF.

The CDR3: CASSSPTGTGYFNEQFF. The DNA for the CDR3 is TGTGCCAGCAGCTCCCCCACCGGGACAGGGTATTTCAATGAGCAGTTCTTC. V is TRBV5-6 and J is TRBJ2-1; 9 bases match TRBD1. The CDR3 covers 17 residues. Germline V gives CDR1 SGHDT, CDR2 YYEEEE. V shed 3 bases, J shed 6 bases, and the junction held 13 bases outside the gene matches. The variable domain in full, completed from reference TRBV5-6 and TRBJ2-1, reads DAGVTQSPTHLIKTRGQQVTLRCSPKSGHDTVSWYQQALGQGPQFIFQYYEEEERQRGNFPDRFSGHQFPNYSSELNVNALLLGDSALYLCASSSPTGTGYFNEQFFGPGTRLTVL.

This chain links TRBV6-1 with TRBJ2-6; 7 bases map to TRBD2. Trimming removed 4 bases from V and 2 bases from J; junction bases left unmatched: 8. The CDR3 consists of 17 residues. The germline gives CDR1 MNHNS, CDR2 SASEGT. The DNA of the CDR3 is TGTGCCAGCAGTGTAGTGGGAGGGATCGCTGGGGCCAACGTCCTGACTTTC. Translated, it gives CASSVVGGIAGANVLTF.

This sequence joins TRBV7-9 and TRBJ2-1, with D perhaps being TRBD1 or TRBD2 (5 bases each). V gave up 8 bases and J gave up 3 bases, with 14 bases separating them. The CDR3 runs 14 residues. The V gene's germline CDR1 is SEHNR and CDR2 FQNEAQ (reference sequence). The DNA for the CDR3 is TGTGCCAGCGTTGGGGGAGCATACTACAATGAGCAGTTCTTC. Protein: CASVGGAYYNEQFF.

This clone appeared a single time. The CDR3 protein is CASSYYNYEQYF. Here the CDR3 DNA reads TGTGCCAGCAGTTACTACAACTACGAGCAGTACTTC. This sequence joins TRBV6-6 and TRBJ2-7; D remains ambiguous. V lost 1 base and J 3 bases, leaving 4 bases between the germline ends. The length of the CDR3 is 12 residues. Germline CDR1 and CDR2: MNHNY and SVGAGI (reference sequence).

The chain carries TRBV15 and TRBJ2-7; 10 bases align to TRBD2. The CDR3 has 15 residues. Germline loops: CDR1 LNHNV, CDR2 YYDKDF (reference sequence). After removal of 8 bases from V and 5 bases from J, the junction contained 12 bases not matched to a gene. CDR3 coding DNA: TGTGCCACCGGTCTAGCGGGAGCTCCAAGGGACGAGCAGTACTTC. It is translated as CATGLAGAPRDEQYF.

The chain joins TRBV7-6 to TRBJ2-3; 7 bases are a match to TRBD2. CDR3 length: 17 amino acids. Germline assignment: CDR1 SGHVS and CDR2 FNYEAQ. J lost 6 bases, V lost 3 bases, and 15 bases had no gene match. CDR3 bases: TGTGCCAGCAGCTTTCCCGGGCTAGCGGAACTGGGGGATACGCAGTATTTT. It is translated as CASSFPGLAELGDTQYF. The whole variable domain, filled in from reference TRBV7-6 and TRBJ2-3, reads GAGVSQSPRYKVTKRGQDVALRCDPISGHVSLYWYRQALGQGPEFLTYFNYEAQQDKSGLPNDRFSAERPEGSISTLTIQRTEQRDSAMYRCASSFPGLAELGDTQYFGPGTRLTVL.

The genes are TRBV28 and TRBJ1-4; D uncertain. The CDR3 consists of 15 residues. V was cut by 4 bases and J by 4 bases, with 13 bases left in between. CDR1 MDHEN and CDR2 SYDVKM come from the germline V gene. CDR3 nucleotides: TGTGCCAGCAGTTCCGGTGCGGAGGGTAATGAAAAACTGTTTTTT. Translation: CASSSGAEGNEKLFF.

Regarding this clone: Other nucleotide sequences from this sample produce the same CDR3. J is TRBJ1-1 and V is TRBV7-9; 7 bases fit TRBD1. The CDR3 sequence is 15 residues long. Trimming at V came to 1 base and at J to 3 bases, leaving 5 bases not matched to a gene. Germline V gene sequence: CDR1 SEHNR, CDR2 FQNEAQ (reference sequence). CDR3 nucleotide sequence: TGTGCCAGCAGCTTAGTAGGGGGCCGGGACACTGAAGCTTTCTTT. It codes for CASSLVGGRDTEAFF. Filled out from reference TRBV7-9 and TRBJ1-1, the complete variable domain reads DTGVSQNPRHKITKRGQNVTFRCDPISEHNRLYWYRQTLGQGPEFLTYFQNEAQLEKSRLLSDRFSAERPKGSFSTLEIQRTEQGDSAMYLCASSLVGGRDTEAFFGQGTRLTVV.

The chain employs TRBV28 and TRBJ2-2; weak D call: TRBD2 (6 bases). V was trimmed by 1 base and J by 8 bases, leaving 14 bases between them. The CDR3 consists of 15 residues. Germline CDR1 and CDR2: MDHEN and SYDVKM. The CDR3 coding sequence is TGTGCCAGCAGTTTATCCCCCGGGGGATCGGGGGAGCTGTTTTTT. It yields the protein CASSLSPGGSGELFF. The complete variable domain, with remaining parts taken from reference TRBV28 and TRBJ2-2, reads DVKVTQSSRYLVKRTGEKVFLECVQDMDHENMFWYRQDPGLGLRLIYFSYDVKMKEKGDIPEGYSVSREKKERFSLILESASTNQTSMYLCASSLSPGGSGELFFGEGSRLTVL.